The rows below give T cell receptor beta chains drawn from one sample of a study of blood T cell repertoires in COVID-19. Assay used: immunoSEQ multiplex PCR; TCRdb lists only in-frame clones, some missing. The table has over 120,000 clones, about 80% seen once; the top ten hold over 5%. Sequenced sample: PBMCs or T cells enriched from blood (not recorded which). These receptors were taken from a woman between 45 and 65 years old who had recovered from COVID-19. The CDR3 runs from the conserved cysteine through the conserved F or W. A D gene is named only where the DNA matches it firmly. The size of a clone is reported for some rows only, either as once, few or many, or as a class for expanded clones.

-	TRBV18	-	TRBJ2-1	TGTGCCAGCTCACTTAGTAGCTCCTACAATGAGCAGTTCTTC	CASSLSSSYNEQFF
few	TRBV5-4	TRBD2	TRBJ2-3	TGTGCCAGCAGCACCGGACTAGCGGGGGTTAGCACAGATACGCAGTATTTT	CASSTGLAGVSTDTQYF
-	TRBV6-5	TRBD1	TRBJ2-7	TGTGCCAGCAGTCCACTGGGGACAGTGTTAACCGAGCAGTACTTC	CASSPLGTVLTEQYF
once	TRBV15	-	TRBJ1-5	TGTGCCACCAGCAGAGATCGGGGGGGATCAGATCAGCCCCAGCATTTT	CATSRDRGGSDQPQHF
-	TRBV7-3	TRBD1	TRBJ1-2	TGTGCCAGCAGCCTCTCAGGGGGCGGGAACTATGGCTACACCTTC	CASSLSGGGNYGYTF
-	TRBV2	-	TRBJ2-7	TGTGCCAGCAGGCCCGACAGGCCGCCCTACGAGCAGTACTTC	CASRPDRPPYEQYF
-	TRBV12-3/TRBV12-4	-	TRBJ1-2	TGTGCCAGTACGTCCCAAGAGGACTATGGCTACACCTTC	CASTSQEDYGYTF
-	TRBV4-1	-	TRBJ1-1	TGCGCCAGCAGCCAGGGCCCGGGGGAAAGGGGTGAAGCTTTCTTT	CASSQGPGERGEAFF
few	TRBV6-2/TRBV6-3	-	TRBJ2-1	TGTGCCAGCAGTCGATCGGGGATGCAAGGTGAGCAGTTCTTC	CASSRSGMQGEQFF
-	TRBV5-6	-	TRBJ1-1	TGTGCCAGCAGCTTGGCGGGGGGCGGTTGGGCTGAAGCTTTCTTT	CASSLAGGGWAEAFF
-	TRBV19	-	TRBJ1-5	TGTGCCAGTAGTCTCTCCCCCAGTATTAGCAATCAGCCCCAGCATTTT	CASSLSPSISNQPQHF
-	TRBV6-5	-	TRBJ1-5	TGTGCCGGGGGGATTCGGGAAGGGAATCAGCCCCAGCATTTT	CAGGIREGNQPQHF
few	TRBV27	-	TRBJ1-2	TGTGCCAGCAGTCTGAACAGGGTGTCCGGCTACACCTTC	CASSLNRVSGYTF
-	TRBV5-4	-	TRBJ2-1	TGTGCCAGCAGACCCCCTGGGGGGAGCTCCTACAATGAGCAGTTCTTC	CASRPPGGSSYNEQFF
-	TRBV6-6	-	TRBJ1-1	TGTGCCAGCAGTTCTAGACAGACTGAAGCTTTCTTT	CASSSRQTEAFF
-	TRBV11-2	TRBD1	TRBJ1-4	TGTGCCAGCAGCTTAGATATACAGGGGCGAACTAATGAAAAACTGTTTTTT	CASSLDIQGRTNEKLFF
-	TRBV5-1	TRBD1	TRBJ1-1	TGCGCCAGCAGCTTGGAGGCAGGGGGCAAAGCTTTCTTT	CASSLEAGGKAFF
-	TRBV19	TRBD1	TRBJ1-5	TGTGCCAGCAGGGGGCGGCCCGATCAGCCCCAGCATTTT	CASRGRPDQPQHF
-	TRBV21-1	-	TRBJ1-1	TGTGCCAGCGGGGACAGGAAGCCCACTGAAGCTTTCTTT	CASGDRKPTEAFF
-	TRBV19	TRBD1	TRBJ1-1	TGTGCCAGCAGGGACAGCAGGAACACTGAAGCTTTCTTT	CASRDSRNTEAFF
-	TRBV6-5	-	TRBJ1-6	TGTGCCAGCACCTCGAGTTGGGGGCTTAATTCACCCCTCCACTTT	CASTSSWGLNSPLHF
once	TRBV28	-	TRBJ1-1	TGTGCCAGCACTCCGGGGGGGAACACTGAAGCTTTCTTT	CASTPGGNTEAFF
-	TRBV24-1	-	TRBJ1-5	TGTGCCACCAGTGATACCGCCCAGGGCAATAGCAATCAGCCCCAGCATTTT	CATSDTAQGNSNQPQHF
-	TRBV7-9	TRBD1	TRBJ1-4	TGTGCCAGCAGCCTCTGGACAGGAACTAATGAAAAACTGTTTTTT	CASSLWTGTNEKLFF
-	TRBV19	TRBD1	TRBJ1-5	TGTGCCGGGGCGGGACAGGGAGAGCAGCCCCAGCATTTT	CAGAGQGEQPQHF
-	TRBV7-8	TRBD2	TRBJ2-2	TGTGCCAGCAGAACCGGGACTAGCGTCACCGGGGAGCTGTTTTTT	CASRTGTSVTGELFF
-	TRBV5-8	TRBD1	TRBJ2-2	TGTGCCAGCAGCTTGGGCACAGGGGTTCCCACCGGGGAGCTGTTTTTT	CASSLGTGVPTGELFF
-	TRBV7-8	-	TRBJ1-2	TGTGCCAGCAGCTGGGAACAGGCCGAAGGAGCTAACTATGGCTACACCTTC	CASSWEQAEGANYGYTF
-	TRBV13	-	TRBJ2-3	TGTGCCAGCAGCTTAGGGGACTTCTCGGGGGCAGATACGCAGTATTTT	CASSLGDFSGADTQYF
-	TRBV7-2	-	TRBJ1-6	TGTGCCAGCAGCTTAGCCCCTTCTTCACCCCTCCACTTT	CASSLAPSSPLHF
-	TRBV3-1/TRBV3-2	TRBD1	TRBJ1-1	TGTGCCAGCAGGCAACAGGGGGGGAACACTGAAGCTTTCTTT	CASRQQGGNTEAFF
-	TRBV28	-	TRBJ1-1	TGTGCCAGCAGCATCGCGGGGACCATGAACACTGAAGCTTTCTTT	CASSIAGTMNTEAFF
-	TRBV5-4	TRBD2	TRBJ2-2	TGTGCCAGCAGCTTGTATCTAGCGGGGACCGGGGAGCTGTTTTTT	CASSLYLAGTGELFF
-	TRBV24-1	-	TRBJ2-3	TGTGCCACCAGTGATTATGGCAGGGGTAGCACAGATACGCAGTATTTT	CATSDYGRGSTDTQYF
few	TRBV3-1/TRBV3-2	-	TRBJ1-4	TGTGCCAGCAGCCAAGCCATGGTTGTTACGGAGGCTGAAAAACTGTTTTTT	CASSQAMVVTEAEKLFF
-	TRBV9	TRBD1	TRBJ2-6	TGTGCCAGCAGAGGACAGGTTAGCTCTGGGGCCAACGTCCTGACTTTC	CASRGQVSSGANVLTF